This TCR beta chain was found in a study of cytomegalovirus exposure and HLA in healthy donors (dated by TCRdb to about 2017). About the investigation overall: An earlier analysis of approximately 640 of the donors reported more than 250 Gb of sequence data and 117 million unique TCR beta sequences from some 180 million T cells. An early release covering just under 650 HLA-typed donors comprised approximately 290 gigabases of sequencing data and around 85 million unique TCR sequences. Of the roughly 410 genotyped donors, 75% to 85% were placed in the genetic ancestry cluster associated with self-reported Caucasian donors. The study was designed to test whether signatures of past pathogen exposure could be identified by cataloging public T cell receptors. The study used immunosequencing to profile the T cell repertoires of several hundred subjects and linked those repertoires to cytomegalovirus serostatus. A separate validation cohort of some 130 different subjects was used in addition to the approximately 700-subject first cohort. High-throughput TCR immunosequencing, statistical association of individual TCRs with disease status, and machine learning were combined to predict cytomegalovirus infection status. To study patterns of TCR occurrence, a later analysis re-analyzed previously published TCR beta repertoires from 700 or so donors and added high-resolution HLA genotyping. Rather than using new phenotypic data, the later analysis identified candidate immune exposures from TCR beta sequences and from how often those sequences occurred across donors. An earlier analysis of approximately 640 of the donors applied high-throughput TCR beta sequencing to assess whether each TCR beta V gene segment acted as functional or pseudogenic. Donor age, sex, ethnicity and CMV serostatus were collected together with the repertoire data. Genome-wide SNP genotypes for about 65% of the roughly 670 donors were used in a later genetic analysis, which treated that subset as a discovery cohort. Every discovery cohort repertoire had been produced on one sequencing platform. HLA typing included class I and class II loci at four-digit resolution. Typing coverage differed by locus: A, B, C, DRB1 and DQB1 were typed in roughly 620-630 donors, DQA1 in about 500, DPA1 in roughly 590, and DPB1 in 450 to 490. Roughly five DR-DQ haplotypes were handled as single units for association and clustering because linkage in the cohort was strong. Across some 400 genotyped donors of the cohort, an average of roughly 200,000 unique TCR beta nucleotide sequences per donor were sequenced, and roughly a sixth of those sequences were non-productive. General conclusions and limits of the study: An association between a missense DCLRE1C variant and V-gene and J-gene trimming of TCR beta chains was found in a later genetic analysis and replicated in an independent cohort. For the cohort, immune exposure information was limited to CMV serostatus. Cytomegalovirus status was reported to be diagnosed by the classifier with high specificity and sensitivity in both the original and validation cohorts. In a later analysis, TCR association rates were found to vary across HLA loci, with the most associated TCRs seen for DRB1 alleles and the fewest for HLA-C alleles. Compared with the approximately 710-donor mean, donors in an Asian-associated ancestry cluster had fewer N-insertions in productive TCRs, according to a later genetic analysis. According to a later analysis, most CMV-associated TCR beta chains appeared to be HLA-restricted, and the HLA associations seemed to be driven largely by CMV exposure. In an earlier analysis of under 600 of the donors, most TCR beta V segments were observed in productive rearrangements about 87% or about 30% of the time, broadly matching IMGT annotations. Because counts were too low, about 15 rarely observed V segments, including chromosome 9 orphons, were left out of the earlier analysis of 500 to 750 of the donors. The authors suggested that the approach could potentially be generalized to other disease states and immunological phenotypes. Some IMGT-functional V segments, including TRBV6-2 and TRBV6-3, could not be distinguished by the 87-base-pair reads and were therefore excluded. In a later analysis, several top co-occurrence clusters were reported to appear linked to parvovirus B19, influenza, CMV and Epstein-Barr virus. The sequencing pipeline was judged likely to have produced a cluster of highly shared sequence variants as a technical artifact. The study gave a list of about 170 TCR beta chains associated with cytomegalovirus. In vitro tests confirmed that a few of the cytomegalovirus-associated TCR beta chains recognize cytomegalovirus antigens. While some public TCRs were present in many individuals, most TCR sequences turned up only very rarely across donors. A later analysis found that HLA-associated TCR beta chains were more clonally expanded and had lower generation probabilities than equally common non-associated chains. When HLA alleles, especially DR and DQ, strongly co-occurred, TCR associations were difficult to assign to individual alleles. In a later analysis, 15,000 to 20,000 TCR beta sequences were associated with specific HLA alleles at a false discovery rate of 0.05. Sequencing depth was assumed to be roughly uniform across donors in the presence/absence analyses, though that assumption may not hold. Only TCR beta chains were sequenced in this cohort, and the absence of alpha or paired-chain data limited detectable features. Because HLA typing was missing for some donors at each locus, association tests included only the typed subset. Linkage disequilibrium might explain the correlated functional status among segregating V segments, but an unknown experimental factor could not be ruled out. A further reported finding was that TCR beta sequences accurately predicted the HLA-A and HLA-B alleles for most subjects in the first cohort.

In total, approximately 610 healthy bone marrow donors made up the cohort. All cohort members were sampled while nominally healthy, although unrecorded immune exposures were likely present. The donor tested CMV seronegative, placing the donor among the 350 to 400 seronegative members of the cohort. Each donor provided a peripheral blood sample, and peripheral blood mononuclear cells were used for TCR beta sequencing. The Qiagen DNeasy Blood Extraction Kit was used to extract genomic DNA from the blood cell samples. The CDR1 and CDR2 encoded by the germline V gene are SNHLY and FYNNEI. From V the trimming removes 7 bases and from J it removes 4 bases, while the gene matches leave 19 bases of the junction unaccounted for. Spanning cysteine to phenylalanine, the CDR3 consists of 19 amino acids. Just the 57-base CDR3 DNA is kept, in frame starting at base 1. In the case of this clone: The target of this receptor is not known. No quality values exist for individual bases; no much larger clone is one base distant.

The receptor library was made with the immunoSEQ multiplex PCR assay. The multiplex PCR relied on a mix of 60 forward primers for TCR Vbeta segments and 13 reverse primers for TCR Jbeta segments. The CDR3 region of rearranged TCR beta genes was amplified from genomic DNA with a multiplex PCR assay. The Illumina HiSeq System was used to sequence the amplified TCR beta libraries as 87-base-pair reads. In the paper's pipeline: In a later analysis, some 80 million unique TCR beta chains were counted across the approximately 640 repertoires, and roughly 9.9 million of these chains were shared by at least two donors. To remove PCR and sequencing errors, raw reads were error-corrected and collapsed into unique sequences using a nearest-neighbor algorithm that merged closely related sequences. CDR3 sequences were aligned to IMGT reference sequences to assign V, D and J gene segments. Each retained sequence needed at least a six-nucleotide match to both a V gene segment and a J gene segment. Rearrangements were classified as productive when the CDR3 lacked stop codons and remained in frame with V and J, and all other rearrangements were classified as non-productive. Following IMGT convention, CDR3 was defined as the stretch from the second conserved V-encoded cysteine to the conserved J-encoded phenylalanine. The earlier analysis of some 540 of the donors excluded any sequence lacking an unambiguous match to a single V gene segment. An earlier analysis of fewer than 650 of the donors classified V segments as functional when productive rearrangements were above 56.7% and as segregating when the standard deviation between donors was above 5%. A statistical classification framework was built for diagnosing cytomegalovirus status from the catalog of TCR beta chain sequences. V and J gene assignment, in a later analysis, came from comparing TCR nucleotide sequences with IMGT/GENE-DB human TR gene sequences. A later analysis assigned CDR3 sequences and most-parsimonious VDJ recombination scenarios with the TCRdist pipeline. A later analysis defined each TCR beta chain by its CDR3 amino acid sequence plus V-gene family, and excluded reads lacking a unique V-gene family. As a way to deal with suspected cross-contamination and a sequencing artifact, a later analysis dropped 450 to 600 nucleotide sequences that were highly shared and had low generation probability. A later analysis calculated a clonal expansion index for each public chain from normalized within-repertoire ranks of inferred template counts. In a later analysis, generation probabilities were computed with a VDJ recombination model fitted to out-of-frame rearrangements, and the resulting probabilities were checked against IGoR. In a later analysis, hypergeometric tests were used to score TCR-TCR, TCR-HLA and TCR-CMV co-occurrence, with a repertoire-size bias correction applied to TCR pairs. False discovery rates were estimated in a later analysis by permuting HLA or CMV assignments 20 times. In a later analysis, co-occurring TCRs were grouped using DBSCAN, and TCRdist sequence similarity was added for clustering within HLA-allele-positive subsets. Repertoires with fewer than 30,000 or more than 120,000 public chains, plus five repertoires with anomalous nucleotide sharing, were excluded from co-occurrence clustering. TCRdb took this table from immuneACCESS and kept in-frame rearrangements with V and J called. Such tables lack part of the clones; where checked against another copy, unresolved V genes explain under half of the gap, and the rest is unexplained. The D gene and trimming were derived from the DNA, and the V and J assignments and clone size from that table. The sample records roughly 200,000 clones, 79% of which are singletons. Under 0.9% of the sample belongs to the ten largest clones.

The TCR originated in a woman between 35 and 50 years old in good health and CMV-seronegative. The chain is encoded by TRBV2 joined to TRBJ2-7, and TRBD2 matches 13 of the central bases. Sequenced input: PBMCs. The DNA sequence is given as TGTGCCAGCAAAATAGGCGGGACTAGCGGGGCCTATAATGGGTACGAGCAGTACTTC. Translation gives CASKIGGTSGAYNGYEQYF.